This TCR beta chain comes out of a study of blood T cell repertoires in COVID-19. Authors' analysis steps: Reference gene primer amplification gave estimated nucleated cell counts. Some clones are missing from TCRdb's copy, which holds only in-frame ones; the method was immunoSEQ multiplex PCR. Clonal size and the V and J genes are those of that table, whereas D and trimming came from the DNA. The sample lists roughly 300,000 clones, roughly 84% occurring once. Self-reported history from a screening survey and questionnaire set each donor's cohort. For recovered donors of Cohort 3, there were two negative PCRs, clearance, or symptom resolution. Unmatched junction bases numbered 8, after V lost 5 bases and J lost 5 bases. Per the germline V gene, CDR1 is LNHNV and CDR2 is YYDKDF (reference sequence). This CDR3 comprises 14 residues.

This receptor was identified in a woman aged 30 to 39 who had recovered from COVID-19. Material: PBMCs or T cells enriched from blood (not recorded which). The chain carries TRBV15 and TRBJ1-2; 7 bases are a match to TRBD1. The CDR3 sequence: CATSLRQGAYGYTF. In DNA form, the CDR3 reads TGTGCCACCAGCCTACGACAGGGTGCGTATGGCTACACCTTC.